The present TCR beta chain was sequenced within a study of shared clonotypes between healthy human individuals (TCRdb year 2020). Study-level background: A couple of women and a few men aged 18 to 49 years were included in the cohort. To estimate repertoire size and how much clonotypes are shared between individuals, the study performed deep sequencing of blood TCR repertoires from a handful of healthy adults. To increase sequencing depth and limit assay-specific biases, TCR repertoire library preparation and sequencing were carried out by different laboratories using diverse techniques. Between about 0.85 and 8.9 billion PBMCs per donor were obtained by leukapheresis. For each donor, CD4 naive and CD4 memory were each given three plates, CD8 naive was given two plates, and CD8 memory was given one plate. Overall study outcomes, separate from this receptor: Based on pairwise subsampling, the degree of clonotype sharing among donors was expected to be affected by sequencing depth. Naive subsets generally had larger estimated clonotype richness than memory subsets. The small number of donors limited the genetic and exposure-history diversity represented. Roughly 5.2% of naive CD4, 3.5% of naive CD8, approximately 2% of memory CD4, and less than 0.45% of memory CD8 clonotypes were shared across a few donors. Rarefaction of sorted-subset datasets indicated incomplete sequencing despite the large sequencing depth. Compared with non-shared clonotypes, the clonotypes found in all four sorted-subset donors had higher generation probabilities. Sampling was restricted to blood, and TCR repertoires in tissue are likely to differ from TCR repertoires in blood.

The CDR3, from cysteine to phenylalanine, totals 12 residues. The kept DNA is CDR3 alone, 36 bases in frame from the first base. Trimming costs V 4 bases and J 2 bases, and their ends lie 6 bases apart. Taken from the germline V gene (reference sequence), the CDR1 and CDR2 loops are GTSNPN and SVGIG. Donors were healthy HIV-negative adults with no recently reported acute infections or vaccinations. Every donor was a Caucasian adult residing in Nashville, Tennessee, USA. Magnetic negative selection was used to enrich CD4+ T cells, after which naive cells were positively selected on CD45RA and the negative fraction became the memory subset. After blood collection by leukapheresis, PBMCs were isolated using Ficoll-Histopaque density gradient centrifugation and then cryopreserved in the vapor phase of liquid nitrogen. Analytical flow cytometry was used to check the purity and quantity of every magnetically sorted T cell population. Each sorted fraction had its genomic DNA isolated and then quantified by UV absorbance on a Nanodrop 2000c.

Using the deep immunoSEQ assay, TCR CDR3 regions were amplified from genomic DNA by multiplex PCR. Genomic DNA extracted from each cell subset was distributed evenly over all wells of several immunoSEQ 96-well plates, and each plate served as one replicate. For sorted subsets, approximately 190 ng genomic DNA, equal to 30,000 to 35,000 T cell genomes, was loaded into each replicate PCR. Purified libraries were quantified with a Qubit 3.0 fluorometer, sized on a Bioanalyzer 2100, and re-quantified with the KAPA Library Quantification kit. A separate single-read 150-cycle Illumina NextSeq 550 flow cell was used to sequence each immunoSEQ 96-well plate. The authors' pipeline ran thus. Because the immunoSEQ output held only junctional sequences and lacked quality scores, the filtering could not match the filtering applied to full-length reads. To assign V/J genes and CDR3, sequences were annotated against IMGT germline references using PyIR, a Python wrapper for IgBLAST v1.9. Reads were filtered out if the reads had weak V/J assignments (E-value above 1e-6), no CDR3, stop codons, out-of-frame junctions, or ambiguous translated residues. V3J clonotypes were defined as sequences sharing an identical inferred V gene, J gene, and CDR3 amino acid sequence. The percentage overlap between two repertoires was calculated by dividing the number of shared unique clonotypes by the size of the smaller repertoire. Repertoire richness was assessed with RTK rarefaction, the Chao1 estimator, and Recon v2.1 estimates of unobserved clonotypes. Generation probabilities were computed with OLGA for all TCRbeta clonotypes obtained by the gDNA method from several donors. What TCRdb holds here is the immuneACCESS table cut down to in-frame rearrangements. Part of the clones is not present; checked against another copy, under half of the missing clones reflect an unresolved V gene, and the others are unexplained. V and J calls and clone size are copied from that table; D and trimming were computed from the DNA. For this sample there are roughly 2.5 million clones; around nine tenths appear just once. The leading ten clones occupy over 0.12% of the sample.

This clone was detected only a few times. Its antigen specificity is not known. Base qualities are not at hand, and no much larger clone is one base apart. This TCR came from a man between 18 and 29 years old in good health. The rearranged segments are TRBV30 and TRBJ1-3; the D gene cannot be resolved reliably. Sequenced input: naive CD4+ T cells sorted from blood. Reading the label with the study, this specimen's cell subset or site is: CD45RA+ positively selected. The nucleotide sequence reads TGTGCCTGGACAGGAACTGGAAACACCATATATTTT. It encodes CAWTGTGNTIYF.